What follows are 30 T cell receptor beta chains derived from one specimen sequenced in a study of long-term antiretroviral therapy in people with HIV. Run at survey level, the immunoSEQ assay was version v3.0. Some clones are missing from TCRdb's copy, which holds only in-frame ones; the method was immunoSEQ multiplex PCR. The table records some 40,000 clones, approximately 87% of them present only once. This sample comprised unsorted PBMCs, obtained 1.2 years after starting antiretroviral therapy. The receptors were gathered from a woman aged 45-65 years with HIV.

CDR3 nucleotides: TGTGCCAGCAGGCGACTAGCGGGGACCCCCACAGATACGCAGTATTTT. Translating it yields CASRRLAGTPTDTQYF. The gene calls are TRBV2 and TRBJ2-3, with 11 bases aligning to TRBD2. The germline CDR1 and CDR2 sequences are SNHLY and FYNNEI. This CDR3 comprises 16 residues. With 6 bases clipped from V and 2 bases from J, the junction kept 7 bases outside the gene matches.

DNA for the CDR3: TGTGCCAGCAGTTATAGGGAGCGGTACGAGCAGTACTTC. It codes for CASSYRERYEQYF. The rearrangement links TRBV27 to TRBJ2-7, with D tentatively TRBD2 (5 bases). Germline lookup yields CDR1 MNHEY and CDR2 SMNVEV (reference sequence). The germline V and J ends were trimmed by 4 bases and 4 bases, with 11 bases remaining between them. The CDR3 is 13 amino acids.

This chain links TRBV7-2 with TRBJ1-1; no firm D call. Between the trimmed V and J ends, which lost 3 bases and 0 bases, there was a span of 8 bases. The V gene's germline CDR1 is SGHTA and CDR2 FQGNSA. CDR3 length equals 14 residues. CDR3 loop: CASSFIAVNTEAFF. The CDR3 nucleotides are TGTGCCAGCAGCTTTATCGCAGTGAACACTGAAGCTTTCTTT.

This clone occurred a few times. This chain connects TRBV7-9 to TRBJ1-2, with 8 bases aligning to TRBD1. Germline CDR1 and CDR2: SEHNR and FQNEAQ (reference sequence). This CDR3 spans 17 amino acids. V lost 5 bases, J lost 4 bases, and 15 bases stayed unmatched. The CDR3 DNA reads TGTGCCAGCAGCCGTACGACGCCCTGGACAGGGAGCTATGGCTACACCTTC. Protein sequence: CASSRTTPWTGSYGYTF.

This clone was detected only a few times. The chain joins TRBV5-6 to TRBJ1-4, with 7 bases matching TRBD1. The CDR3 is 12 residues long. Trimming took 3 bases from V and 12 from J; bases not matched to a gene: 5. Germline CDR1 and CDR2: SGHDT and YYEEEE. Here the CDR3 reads CASSWGTVELFF. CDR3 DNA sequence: TGTGCCAGCAGCTGGGGGACAGTCGAACTGTTTTTT.

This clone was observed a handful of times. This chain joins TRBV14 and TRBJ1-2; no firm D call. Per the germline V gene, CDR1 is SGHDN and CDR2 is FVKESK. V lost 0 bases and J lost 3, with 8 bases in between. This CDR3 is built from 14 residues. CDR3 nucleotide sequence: TGTGCCAGCAGCCAAGATCTGGGAGACTATGGCTACACCTTC. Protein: CASSQDLGDYGYTF. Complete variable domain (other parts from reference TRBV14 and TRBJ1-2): EAGVTQFPSHSVIEKGQTVTLRCDPISGHDNLYWYRRVMGKEIKFLLHFVKESKQDESGMPNNRFLAERTGGTYSTLKVQPAELEDSGVYFCASSQDLGDYGYTFGSGTRLTVV.

CDR3 in DNA: TGTGCCAGTAGTCCCTCGAGGGGTGCCTCTGGAAACACCATATATTTT. This gives the protein CASSPSRGASGNTIYF. The V and J genes are TRBV19 and TRBJ1-3; D is possibly TRBD1 (5 bases). Looked up from germline, CDR1 is LNHDA and CDR2 is SQIVND (reference sequence). Trimming took off 5 bases at V and 0 bases at J, with 14 bases between the two ends. There are 16 residues in the CDR3.

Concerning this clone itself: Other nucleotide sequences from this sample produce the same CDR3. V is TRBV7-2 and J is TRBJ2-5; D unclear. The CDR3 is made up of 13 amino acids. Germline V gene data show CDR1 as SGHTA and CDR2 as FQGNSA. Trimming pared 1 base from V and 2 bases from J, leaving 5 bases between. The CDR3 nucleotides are TGTGCCAGCAGCTTAGATATTCAAGAGACCCAGTACTTC. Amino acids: CASSLDIQETQYF. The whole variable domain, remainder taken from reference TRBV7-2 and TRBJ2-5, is GAGVSQSPSNKVTEKGKDVELRCDPISGHTALYWYRQSLGQGLEFLIYFQGNSAPDKSGLPSDRFSAERTGGSVSTLTIQRTQQEDSAVYLCASSLDIQETQYFGPGTRLLVL.

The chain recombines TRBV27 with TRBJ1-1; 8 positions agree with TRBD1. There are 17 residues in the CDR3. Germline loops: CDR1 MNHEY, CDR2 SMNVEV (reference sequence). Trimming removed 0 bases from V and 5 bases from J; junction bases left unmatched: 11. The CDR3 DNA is TGTGCCAGCAGTTTATCACCCGGACAGGGATGGGTTACTGAAGCTTTCTTT. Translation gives CASSLSPGQGWVTEAFF.

The CDR3 sequence is CSVDNGLGLDTQYF. The CDR3 DNA reads as TGCAGCGTTGATAACGGTTTGGGTTTAGATACGCAGTATTTT. The chain links TRBV29-1 to TRBJ2-3; D is unresolved. Between the trimmed V and J ends, which lost 3 bases and 5 bases, there was a span of 15 bases. This CDR3 region has 14 residues. Germline CDR1 is SQVTM and CDR2 is ANQGSEA.

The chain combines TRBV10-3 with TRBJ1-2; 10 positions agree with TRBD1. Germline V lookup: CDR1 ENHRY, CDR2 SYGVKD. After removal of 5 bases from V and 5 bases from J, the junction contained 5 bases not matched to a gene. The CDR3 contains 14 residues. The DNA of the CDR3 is TGTGCCATCAGTAGACAGGGGGCAGGGTATGGCTACACCTTC. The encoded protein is CAISRQGAGYGYTF.

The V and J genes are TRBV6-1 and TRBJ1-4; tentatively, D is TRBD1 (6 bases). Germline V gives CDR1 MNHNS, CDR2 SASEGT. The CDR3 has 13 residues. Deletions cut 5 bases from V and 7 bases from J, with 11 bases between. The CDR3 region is CASSRGQTEKLFF. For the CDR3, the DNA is TGTGCCAGCAGTCGGGGGCAAACTGAAAAACTGTTTTTT.

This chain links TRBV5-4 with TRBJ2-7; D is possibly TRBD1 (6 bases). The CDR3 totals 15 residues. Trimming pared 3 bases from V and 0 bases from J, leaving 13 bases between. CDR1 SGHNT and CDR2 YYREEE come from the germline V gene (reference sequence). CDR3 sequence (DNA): TGTGCCAGCAGCTCCCCGACAGGTAGCTCCTACGAGCAGTACTTC. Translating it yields CASSSPTGSSYEQYF.

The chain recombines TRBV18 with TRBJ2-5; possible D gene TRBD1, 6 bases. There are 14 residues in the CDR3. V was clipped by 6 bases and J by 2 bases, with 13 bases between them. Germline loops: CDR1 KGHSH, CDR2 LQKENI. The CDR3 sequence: CASSAGTLQETQYF. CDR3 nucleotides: TGTGCCAGCTCCGCCGGGACACTACAAGAGACCCAGTACTTC.

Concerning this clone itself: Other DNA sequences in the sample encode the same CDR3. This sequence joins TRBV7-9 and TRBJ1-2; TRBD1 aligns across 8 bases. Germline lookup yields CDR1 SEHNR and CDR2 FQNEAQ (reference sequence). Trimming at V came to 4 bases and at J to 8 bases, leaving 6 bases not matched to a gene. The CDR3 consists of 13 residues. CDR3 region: CASSSTGGRGYTF. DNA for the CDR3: TGTGCCAGCAGCTCCACAGGGGGAAGGGGCTACACCTTC.

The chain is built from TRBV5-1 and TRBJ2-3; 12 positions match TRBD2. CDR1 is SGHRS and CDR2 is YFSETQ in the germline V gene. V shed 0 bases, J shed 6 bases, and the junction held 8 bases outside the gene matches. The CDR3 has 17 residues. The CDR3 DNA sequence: TGCGCCAGCAGCTTGGGTATAGCTAGCGGGGGGGCTGATACGCAGTATTTT. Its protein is CASSLGIASGGADTQYF.

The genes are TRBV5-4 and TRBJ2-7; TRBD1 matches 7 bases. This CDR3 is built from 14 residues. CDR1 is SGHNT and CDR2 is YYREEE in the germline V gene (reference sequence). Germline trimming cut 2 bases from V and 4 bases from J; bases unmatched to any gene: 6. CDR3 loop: CASSLRDRAYEQYF. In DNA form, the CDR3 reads TGTGCCAGCAGCTTAAGGGACAGAGCGTACGAGCAGTACTTC.

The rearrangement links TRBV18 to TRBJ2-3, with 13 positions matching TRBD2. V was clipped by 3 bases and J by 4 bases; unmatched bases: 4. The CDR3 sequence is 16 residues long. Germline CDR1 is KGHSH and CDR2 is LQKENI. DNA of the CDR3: TGTGCCAGCTCACCCGGGACTAGCGGGGACGCAGATACGCAGTATTTT. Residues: CASSPGTSGDADTQYF.

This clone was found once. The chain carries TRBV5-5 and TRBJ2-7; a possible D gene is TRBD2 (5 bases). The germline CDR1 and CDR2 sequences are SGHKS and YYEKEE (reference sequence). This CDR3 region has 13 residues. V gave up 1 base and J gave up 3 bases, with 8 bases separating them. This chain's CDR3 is CASSLTGSYEQYF. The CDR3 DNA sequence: TGTGCCAGCAGCTTGACGGGAAGCTACGAGCAGTACTTC.

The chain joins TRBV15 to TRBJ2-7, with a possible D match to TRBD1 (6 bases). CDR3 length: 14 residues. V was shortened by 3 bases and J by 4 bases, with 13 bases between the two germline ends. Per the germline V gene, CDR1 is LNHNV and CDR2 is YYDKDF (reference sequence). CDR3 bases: TGTGCCACCAGCAGGAGTGACAGGTTGTACGAGCAGTACTTC. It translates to CATSRSDRLYEQYF.

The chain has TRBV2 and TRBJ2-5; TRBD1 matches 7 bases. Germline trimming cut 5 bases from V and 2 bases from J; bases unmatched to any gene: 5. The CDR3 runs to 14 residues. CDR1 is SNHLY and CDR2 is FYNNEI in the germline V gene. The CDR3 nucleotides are TGTGCCAGCAGTCGCGTGACAGGGCAAGAGACCCAGTACTTC. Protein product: CASSRVTGQETQYF.

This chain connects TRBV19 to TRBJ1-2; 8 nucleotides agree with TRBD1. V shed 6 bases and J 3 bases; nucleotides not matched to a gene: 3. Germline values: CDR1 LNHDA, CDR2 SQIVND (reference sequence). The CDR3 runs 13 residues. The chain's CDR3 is CASREQGDYGYTF. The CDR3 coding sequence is TGTGCCAGTAGAGAACAGGGGGACTATGGCTACACCTTC.

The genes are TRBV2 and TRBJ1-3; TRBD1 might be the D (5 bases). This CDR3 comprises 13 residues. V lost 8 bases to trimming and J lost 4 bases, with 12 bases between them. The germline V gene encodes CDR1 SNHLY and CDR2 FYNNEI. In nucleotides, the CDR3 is TGTGCCAGCGAGGACACTCCAGGAAACACCATATATTTT. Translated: CASEDTPGNTIYF.

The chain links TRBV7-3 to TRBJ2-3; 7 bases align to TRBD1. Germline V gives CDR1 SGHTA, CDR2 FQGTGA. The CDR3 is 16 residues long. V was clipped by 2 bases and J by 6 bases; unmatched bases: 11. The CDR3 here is CASSLQGDTLIDTQYF. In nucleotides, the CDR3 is TGTGCCAGCAGCTTACAGGGGGACACCCTGATCGATACGCAGTATTTT. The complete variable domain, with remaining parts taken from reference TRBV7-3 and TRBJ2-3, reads GAGVSQTPSNKVTEKGKYVELRCDPISGHTALYWYRQSLGQGPEFLIYFQGTGAADDSGLPNDRFFAVRPEGSVSTLKIQRTERGDSAVYLCASSLQGDTLIDTQYFGPGTRLTVL.

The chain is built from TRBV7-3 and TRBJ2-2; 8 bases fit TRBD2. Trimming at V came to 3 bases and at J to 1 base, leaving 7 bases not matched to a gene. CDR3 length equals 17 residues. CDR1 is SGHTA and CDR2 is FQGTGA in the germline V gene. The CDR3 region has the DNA TGTGCCAGCAGCTTTGCCAGCGGGGGTTGGAACACCGGGGAGCTGTTTTTT. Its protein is CASSFASGGWNTGELFF. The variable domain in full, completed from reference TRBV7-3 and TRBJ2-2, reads GAGVSQTPSNKVTEKGKYVELRCDPISGHTALYWYRQSLGQGPEFLIYFQGTGAADDSGLPNDRFFAVRPEGSVSTLKIQRTERGDSAVYLCASSFASGGWNTGELFFGEGSRLTVL.

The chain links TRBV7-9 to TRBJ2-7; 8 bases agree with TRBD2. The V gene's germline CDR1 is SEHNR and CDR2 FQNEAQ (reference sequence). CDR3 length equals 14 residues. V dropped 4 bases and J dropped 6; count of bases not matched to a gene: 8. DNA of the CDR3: TGTGCCAGCAGCTCCGGGACTAGTCGTGGCGAGCAGTACTTC. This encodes CASSSGTSRGEQYF. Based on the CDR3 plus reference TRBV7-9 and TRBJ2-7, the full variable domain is DTGVSQNPRHKITKRGQNVTFRCDPISEHNRLYWYRQTLGQGPEFLTYFQNEAQLEKSRLLSDRFSAERPKGSFSTLEIQRTEQGDSAMYLCASSSGTSRGEQYFGPGTRLTVT.

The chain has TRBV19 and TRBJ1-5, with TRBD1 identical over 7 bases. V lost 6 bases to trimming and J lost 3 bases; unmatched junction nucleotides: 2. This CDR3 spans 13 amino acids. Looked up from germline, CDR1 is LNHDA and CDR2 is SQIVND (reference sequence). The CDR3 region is CASRDRSNQPQHF. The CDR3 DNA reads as TGTGCCAGTAGGGACAGGTCCAATCAGCCCCAGCATTTT.

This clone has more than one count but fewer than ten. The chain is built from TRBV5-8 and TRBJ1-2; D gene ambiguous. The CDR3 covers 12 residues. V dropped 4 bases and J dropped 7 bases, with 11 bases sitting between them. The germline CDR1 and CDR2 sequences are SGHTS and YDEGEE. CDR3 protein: CASSTGPIGYTF. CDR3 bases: TGTGCCAGCAGCACTGGCCCCATTGGCTACACCTTC.

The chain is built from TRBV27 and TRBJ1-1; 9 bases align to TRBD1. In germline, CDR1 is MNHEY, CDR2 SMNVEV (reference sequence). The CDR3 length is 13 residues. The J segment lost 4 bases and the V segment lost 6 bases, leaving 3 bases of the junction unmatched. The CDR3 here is CASRGTGFTEAFF. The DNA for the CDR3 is TGTGCCAGCAGGGGGACAGGGTTCACTGAAGCTTTCTTT.

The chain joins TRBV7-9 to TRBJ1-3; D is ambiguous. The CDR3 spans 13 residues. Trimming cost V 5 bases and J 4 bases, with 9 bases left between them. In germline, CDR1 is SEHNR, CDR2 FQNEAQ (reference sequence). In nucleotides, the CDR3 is TGTGCCAGCAGCAGACTGGGGGGAAACACCATATATTTT. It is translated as CASSRLGGNTIYF.